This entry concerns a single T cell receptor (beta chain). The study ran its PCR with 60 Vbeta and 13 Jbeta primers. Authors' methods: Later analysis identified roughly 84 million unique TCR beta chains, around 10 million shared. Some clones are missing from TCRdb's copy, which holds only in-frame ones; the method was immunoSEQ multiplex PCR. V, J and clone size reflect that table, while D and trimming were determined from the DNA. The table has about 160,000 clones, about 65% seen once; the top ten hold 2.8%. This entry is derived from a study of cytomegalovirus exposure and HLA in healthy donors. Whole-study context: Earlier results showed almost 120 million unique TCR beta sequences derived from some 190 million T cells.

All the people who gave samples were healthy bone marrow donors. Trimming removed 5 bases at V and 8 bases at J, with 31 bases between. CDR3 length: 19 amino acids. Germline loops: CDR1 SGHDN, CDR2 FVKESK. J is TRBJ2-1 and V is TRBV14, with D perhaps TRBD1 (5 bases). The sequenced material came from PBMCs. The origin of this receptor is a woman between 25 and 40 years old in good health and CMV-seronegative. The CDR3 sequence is CASSSVRGQHKGKFHEQFF. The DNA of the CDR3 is TGTGCCAGCAGCTCCGTTCGTGGACAACACAAGGGGAAGTTCCATGAGCAGTTCTTC.